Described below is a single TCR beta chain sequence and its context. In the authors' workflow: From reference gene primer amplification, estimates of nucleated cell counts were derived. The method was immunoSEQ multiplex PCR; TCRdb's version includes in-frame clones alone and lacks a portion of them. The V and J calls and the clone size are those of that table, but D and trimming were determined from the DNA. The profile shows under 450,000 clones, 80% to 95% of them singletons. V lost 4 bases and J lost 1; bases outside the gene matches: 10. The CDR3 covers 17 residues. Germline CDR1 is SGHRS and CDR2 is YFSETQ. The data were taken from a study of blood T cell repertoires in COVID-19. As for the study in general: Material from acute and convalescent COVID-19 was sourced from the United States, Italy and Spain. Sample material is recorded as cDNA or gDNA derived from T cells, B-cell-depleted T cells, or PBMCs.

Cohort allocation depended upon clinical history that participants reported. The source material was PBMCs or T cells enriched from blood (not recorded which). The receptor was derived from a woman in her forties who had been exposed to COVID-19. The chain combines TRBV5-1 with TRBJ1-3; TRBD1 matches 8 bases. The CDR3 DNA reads TGCGCCAGCAGCCCAGAAAGGCAGGGGGCTTCTGGAAACACCATATATTTT. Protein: CASSPERQGASGNTIYF.